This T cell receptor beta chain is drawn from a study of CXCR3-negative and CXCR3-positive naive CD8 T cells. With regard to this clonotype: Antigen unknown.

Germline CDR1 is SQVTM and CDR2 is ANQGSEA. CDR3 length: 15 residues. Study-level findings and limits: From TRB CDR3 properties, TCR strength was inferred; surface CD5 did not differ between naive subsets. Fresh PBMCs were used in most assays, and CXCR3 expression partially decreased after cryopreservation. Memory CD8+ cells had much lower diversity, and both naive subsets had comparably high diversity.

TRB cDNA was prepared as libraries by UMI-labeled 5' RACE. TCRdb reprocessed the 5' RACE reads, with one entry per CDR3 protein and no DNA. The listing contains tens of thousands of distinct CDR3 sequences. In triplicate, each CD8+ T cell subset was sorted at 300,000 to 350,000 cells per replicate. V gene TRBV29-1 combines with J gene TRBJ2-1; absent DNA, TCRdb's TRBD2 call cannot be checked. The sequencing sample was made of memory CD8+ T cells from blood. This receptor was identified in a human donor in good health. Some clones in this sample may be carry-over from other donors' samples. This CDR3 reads CSVALAGGPSNEQFF.